This TCR beta chain appears in the sequencing data of a study of CD8 T cells in ankylosing spondylitis. Study findings and constraints: Disease-linked clones reportedly concentrated significantly in matched ankylosing spondylitis synovial fluid. One TCR beta motif, made up of roughly eight highly homologous variants, appeared characteristic of ankylosing spondylitis blood. A CD8+ phenotype characterized the disease-linked clones, which were relatively rare in peripheral blood.

Making use of molecular barcodes, quantitative 5'-RACE generated TCR beta libraries. TCRdb processed the 5' RACE reads anew with MiXCR; each CDR3 protein has one entry. The data contain 200,000 to 300,000 distinct CDR3 sequences, about 11% of them seen just once; the ten biggest clones take up around 3%. V shed 6 bases and J shed 13 bases, with 10 bases lying between them. Germline V gives CDR1 SNHLY, CDR2 FYNNEI. The CDR3 is 11 amino acids. This clonotype was found a few times. Its antigen is still unknown. The receptor was derived from a male donor with ankylosing spondylitis or in good health (not recorded which). V is TRBV2 and J is TRBJ1-6; D is unresolved. The specimen sequenced was blood, either unsorted or a sorted T cell fraction (not recorded which). The DNA of the CDR3 is TGTGCCAGCAGAAAAGAGGGTCCCCTCCACTTT. Translated: CASRKEGPLHF.